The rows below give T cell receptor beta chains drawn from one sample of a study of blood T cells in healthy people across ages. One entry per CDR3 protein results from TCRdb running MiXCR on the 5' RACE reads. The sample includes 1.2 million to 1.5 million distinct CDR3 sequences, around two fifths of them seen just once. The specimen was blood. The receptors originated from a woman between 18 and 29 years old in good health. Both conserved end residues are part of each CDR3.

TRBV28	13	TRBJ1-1	CASSSPGRAEAFF
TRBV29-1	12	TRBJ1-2	CSVRDRGRGYTF
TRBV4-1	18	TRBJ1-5	CASSQAGQGVRSNQPQHF
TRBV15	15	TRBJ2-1	CATSRVWDGNNEQFF
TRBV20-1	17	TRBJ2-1	CSARDSSLAGGVYEQFF
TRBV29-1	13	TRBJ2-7	CSVDRDPRNEQYF
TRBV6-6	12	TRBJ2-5	CASSQVKVAQYF
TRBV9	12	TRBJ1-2	CASSGQGLSYTF
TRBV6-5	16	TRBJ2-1	CASRPSGGRARNEQFF
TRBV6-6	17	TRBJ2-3	CASSYRIGEPRTDTQYF
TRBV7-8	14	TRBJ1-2	CAGSNGTGRYGYTF
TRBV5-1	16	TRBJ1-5	CASSLAGPNSNQPQHF
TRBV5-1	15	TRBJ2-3	CASSLVSDFTDTQYF
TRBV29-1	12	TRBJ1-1	CSVEGEGAEAFF
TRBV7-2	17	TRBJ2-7	CASSLIVSGDGSYEQYF
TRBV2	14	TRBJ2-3	CAYQGRVVADTQYF
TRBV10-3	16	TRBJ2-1	CAISEQGGGFDNEQFF
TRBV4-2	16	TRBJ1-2	CASSQETGQGLWGYTF
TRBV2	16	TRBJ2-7	CASRSGGGQGLYEQYF